This TCR beta chain was sequenced for a study of CD8 T cells in ankylosing spondylitis. Points from the study as a whole: Ankylosing spondylitis blood appeared to carry a characteristic TCR beta motif of roughly eight highly homologous variants. Past research had described some motif variants in reactive arthritis synovial fluid and blood. Disease-linked clones were reportedly significantly enriched in matched ankylosing spondylitis synovial fluid.

This clonotype was picked up many times. What it binds is not known. The CDR3 sequence is 17 residues long. Looked up from germline, CDR1 is SGDLS and CDR2 is YYNGEE. The J segment lost 2 bases and the V segment lost 3 bases, leaving 11 bases of the junction unmatched. It was by quantitative 5'-RACE with molecular barcodes that TCR beta libraries were made. In TCRdb, the 5' RACE reads were re-called with MiXCR into one record per CDR3 protein. The repertoire has 25,000 to 30,000 distinct CDR3 sequences, around 5.2% of them found once; the top ten carry over 1.5%. This receptor was taken from a female donor with ankylosing spondylitis or in good health (not recorded which). What was sequenced was blood, either unsorted or a sorted T cell fraction (not recorded which). This chain links TRBV9 with TRBJ2-5, with 9 nucleotides matching TRBD1. CDR3 nucleotides: TGTGCCAGCAGCGCCCCTTATGGGACAGGGAAGCAAGAGACCCAGTACTTC. Its protein is CASSAPYGTGKQETQYF.